This paragraph covers one TCR beta chain sequence. The data originate from a study of shared clonotypes between healthy human individuals. This CDR3 comprises 13 residues. CDR1 and CDR2 (germline): MRHNA, SNTAGT. V gave up 2 bases and J gave up 9 bases, with 13 bases separating them. On sorted subsets, replicate PCRs used approximately 190 ng DNA, or 30,000 or so T cell genomes. Assay used: immunoSEQ multiplex PCR; TCRdb lists only in-frame clones, some missing. The sample carries some 2,000,000 clones, 85% to 95% recorded once. The clonotype originates from a man younger than 35 in good health. The material sequenced was naive CD4+ T cells sorted from blood. Regarding subset: CD45RA+ positively selected. The chain carries TRBV6-4 and TRBJ1-2; no definite D call. The CDR3 spells CASSDQVGMSYTF. The CDR3 DNA follows: TGTGCCAGCAGTGACCAGGTGGGGATGAGCTACACCTTC.